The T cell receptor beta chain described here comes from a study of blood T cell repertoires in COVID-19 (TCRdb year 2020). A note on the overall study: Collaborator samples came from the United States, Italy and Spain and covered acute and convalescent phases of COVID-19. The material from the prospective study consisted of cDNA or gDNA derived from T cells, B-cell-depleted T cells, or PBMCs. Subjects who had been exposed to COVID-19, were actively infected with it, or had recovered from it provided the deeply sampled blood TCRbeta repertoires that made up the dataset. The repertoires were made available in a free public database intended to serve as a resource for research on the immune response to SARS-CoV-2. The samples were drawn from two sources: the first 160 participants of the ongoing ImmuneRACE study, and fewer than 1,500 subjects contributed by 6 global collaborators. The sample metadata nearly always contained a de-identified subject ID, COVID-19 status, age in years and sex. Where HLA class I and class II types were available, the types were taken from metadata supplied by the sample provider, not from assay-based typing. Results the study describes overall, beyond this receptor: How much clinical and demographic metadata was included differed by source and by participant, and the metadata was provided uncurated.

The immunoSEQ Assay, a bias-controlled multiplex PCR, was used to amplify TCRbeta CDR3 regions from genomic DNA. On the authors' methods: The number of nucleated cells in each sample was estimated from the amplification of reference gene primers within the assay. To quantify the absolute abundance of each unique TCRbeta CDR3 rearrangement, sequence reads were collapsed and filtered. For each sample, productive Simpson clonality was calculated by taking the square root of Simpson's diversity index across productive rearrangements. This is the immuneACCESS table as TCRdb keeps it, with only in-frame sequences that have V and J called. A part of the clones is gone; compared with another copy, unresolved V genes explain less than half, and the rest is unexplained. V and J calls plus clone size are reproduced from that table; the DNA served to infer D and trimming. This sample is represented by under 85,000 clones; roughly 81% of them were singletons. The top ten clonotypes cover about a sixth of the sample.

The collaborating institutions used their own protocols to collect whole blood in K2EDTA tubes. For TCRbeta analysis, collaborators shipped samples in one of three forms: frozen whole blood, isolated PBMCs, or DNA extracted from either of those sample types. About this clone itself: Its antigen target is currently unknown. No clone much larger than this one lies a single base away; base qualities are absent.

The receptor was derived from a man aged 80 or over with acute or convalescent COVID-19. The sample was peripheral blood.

The DNA sequence is given as TGTGCCAGCTCACTGGACAGTGGGGGTCGAGAGCAGTACTTC. Translation gives CASSLDSGGREQYF. The sequence joins TRBV18 to TRBJ2-7; the D gene is possibly TRBD1, with 6 bases matching. The CDR3 sequence holds 14 residues, the cysteine and phenylalanine included. Only the CDR3 portion is preserved as DNA: 42 bases, with reading frame beginning at the first base. The germline V gene encodes CDR1 KGHSH and CDR2 LQKENI. A distance of 17 bases separates the germline ends of V and J, which lose 4 bases and 7 bases respectively.